This is a list of T cell receptor beta chains from one sample in a study of blood T cell repertoires in COVID-19. Assay used: immunoSEQ multiplex PCR; TCRdb lists only in-frame clones, some missing. The sample lists about 180,000 clones, about 91% seen once, with approximately 4% in the top ten. The sequencing sample was made of peripheral blood. These TCRs come from a woman under 40 with acute or convalescent COVID-19. CDR3s include the opening cysteine and the closing phenylalanine or tryptophan. D genes are given only for firm matches. Expanded clones get a size class; other rows say once, few or many, or leave the size out.

V gene	clone size	D gene	J gene	CDR3 DNA	CDR3 protein
TRBV6-5	NA	NA	TRBJ1-1	TGTGCCAGCAGTTATGCATCAGAGAACACTGAAGCTTTCTTT	CASSYASENTEAFF
TRBV19	NA	NA	TRBJ2-7	TGTGCCAGTAGTCCCTACAGGGAGTATTCCTACGAGCAGTACTTC	CASSPYREYSYEQYF
TRBV4-2	NA	TRBD1	TRBJ1-2	TGTGCCAGCAGCCAAGGGACAGGTGGCTACACCTTC	CASSQGTGGYTF
TRBV2	NA	NA	TRBJ2-7	TGTGCCAGCAGTGACAGGGGCATCTACGAGCAGTACTTC	CASSDRGIYEQYF
TRBV5-1	NA	NA	TRBJ2-3	TGCGCCAGCAGGACGGGGGCAGATACGCAGTATTTT	CASRTGADTQYF
TRBV3-1/TRBV3-2	NA	NA	TRBJ1-4	TGTGCCAGCAGCCAGAAGGGCGGGCAAAAACTGTTTTTT	CASSQKGGQKLFF
TRBV5-1	NA	NA	TRBJ1-1	TGCGCCAGCAGCTTAGGGGATCTAGGGAACACTGAAGCTTTCTTT	CASSLGDLGNTEAFF
TRBV7-6	NA	TRBD1	TRBJ2-5	TGTGCCAGCAGCTTAGACCCGGGACAGGGTGTTGAGACCCAGTACTTC	CASSLDPGQGVETQYF
TRBV3-1/TRBV3-2	NA	TRBD2	TRBJ2-7	TGTGCCAGCAGCCAAGCCGGGGGGGTGTACTTC	CASSQAGGVYF
TRBV27	NA	NA	TRBJ2-5	TGTGCCAGCAGGTTGGCTGGGGCCGACCAAGAGACCCAGTACTTC	CASRLAGADQETQYF
TRBV28	NA	TRBD1	TRBJ1-2	TGTGCCAGCACAGGGGGAGAATCTAATGGCTACACCTTC	CASTGGESNGYTF
TRBV16	NA	NA	TRBJ1-5	TGTGCCAGCAGCCAGGGCCAACGGATAGGGGAGCCCCAGCATTTT	CASSQGQRIGEPQHF
TRBV2	NA	NA	TRBJ2-3	TGTGCCAGCAGTGTTAAGGACACTACGCAGTATTTT	CASSVKDTTQYF
TRBV11-1	NA	NA	TRBJ2-2	TGTGCCAGCAGCTTATGGGCAGGGGACACCGGGGAGCTGTTTTTT	CASSLWAGDTGELFF
TRBV20-1	few	NA	TRBJ1-1	TGCAGTGCTCGTTTAAACACTGAAGCTTTCTTT	CSARLNTEAFF
TRBV5-6	NA	NA	TRBJ2-7	TGTGCCAGCAGCTTCGGGGACGAGCAGTACTTC	CASSFGDEQYF
TRBV3-1/TRBV3-2	NA	NA	TRBJ2-1	TGTGCCAGCAGCCAAGATCCAACCCAGTACAATGAGCAGTTCTTC	CASSQDPTQYNEQFF
TRBV28	NA	TRBD2	TRBJ2-1	TGTGCCAGCAGGATAGCGGGAGAGGTCTACAATGAGCAGTTCTTC	CASRIAGEVYNEQFF
TRBV11-2	NA	NA	TRBJ2-4	TGTGCCAGCAGCCCCACCCCGACTGGCATTCAGTACTTC	CASSPTPTGIQYF
TRBV2	NA	TRBD2	TRBJ2-7	TGTGCCAGCAGTACTACTAGCGGGAGTTTGGGCGAGCAGTACTTC	CASSTTSGSLGEQYF
TRBV2	few	NA	TRBJ1-5	TGTGCCAGCAGTGAAACGGGTGGCAATCAGCCCCAGCATTTT	CASSETGGNQPQHF
TRBV5-1	NA	TRBD2	TRBJ2-1	TGCGCCAGCAGCAAGGAGACTAGCGGAGCCTACAATGAGCAGTTCTTC	CASSKETSGAYNEQFF
TRBV24-1	once	TRBD1	TRBJ2-5	TGTGCCACCAGTGATCCACGACAGGGGGACCAAGAGACCCAGTACTTC	CATSDPRQGDQETQYF
TRBV20-1	NA	TRBD2	TRBJ2-7	TGCAGTGCGCGGGAGCTCTACGAGCAGTACTTC	CSARELYEQYF
TRBV7-8	once	NA	TRBJ1-5	TGTGCCAGCAGCTCTGTCGGCGGGGCAGGGCAGCCCCAGCATTTT	CASSSVGGAGQPQHF
TRBV3-1/TRBV3-2	once	NA	TRBJ2-1	TGTGCCAGCAGCCACCAAATGAATGAGCAGTTCTTC	CASSHQMNEQFF
TRBV5-1	NA	NA	TRBJ1-1	TGCGCCAGCAGCCTCGAACCGAGCACTGAAGCTTTCTTT	CASSLEPSTEAFF
TRBV29-1	NA	NA	TRBJ1-3	TGCAGCGTTGTCGCCCGAGCGGGAAACACCATATATTTT	CSVVARAGNTIYF
TRBV6-5	NA	NA	TRBJ2-5	TGTGCCAGCAGTCCTTCGGGGGTTGGTGAGACCCAGTACTTC	CASSPSGVGETQYF
TRBV6-1	NA	NA	TRBJ1-6	TGTGCCAGCAGTGAAGGTCAGGGGATGGGTTCACCCCTCCACTTT	CASSEGQGMGSPLHF
TRBV7-2	NA	NA	TRBJ2-3	TGTGCCAGCAGCGGCCATACGCAGTATTTT	CASSGHTQYF
TRBV5-8	NA	NA	TRBJ1-4	TGTGCCAGCAGCTTCATGCAGGGGATTAATGAAAAACTGTTTTTT	CASSFMQGINEKLFF
TRBV18	NA	TRBD2	TRBJ2-3	TGTGCCAGCTCACCCAGGCTAGCGGGAGATAACACAGATACGCAGTATTTT	CASSPRLAGDNTDTQYF
TRBV4-1	NA	NA	TRBJ1-5	TGCGCCAGCAGCCAGGACCCGGAGGCCTACAAAGGGCCCCAGCATTTT	CASSQDPEAYKGPQHF
TRBV5-5	NA	NA	TRBJ2-2	TGTGCCAGCAGCTTAAGCGTAGCCGACAGCACCGGGGAGCTGTTTTTT	CASSLSVADSTGELFF
TRBV7-8	NA	NA	TRBJ2-2	TGTGCCAGCAGCTTAAACTCAGGGGCGAACACCGGGGAGCTGTTTTTT	CASSLNSGANTGELFF
TRBV12-3/TRBV12-4	NA	NA	TRBJ2-5	TGTGCCAGCAATTGGGACATCTCAGAGACCCAGTACTTC	CASNWDISETQYF
TRBV28	NA	NA	TRBJ2-1	TGTGCCAGCAGTTCCCAGGGAGGATTATGGTTCTTC	CASSSQGGLWFF
TRBV5-5	NA	TRBD1	TRBJ2-1	TGTGCCAGCAGCCCGGACAGGCTCAATGAGCAGTTCTTC	CASSPDRLNEQFF
TRBV28	NA	TRBD1	TRBJ1-1	TGTGCCAGCAGTTTTCGGGACAGGTACACTGAAGCTTTCTTT	CASSFRDRYTEAFF
TRBV28	NA	NA	TRBJ2-7	TGTGCCAGCAGGCCCCAGGGAACCTACGAGCAGTACTTC	CASRPQGTYEQYF
TRBV18	NA	NA	TRBJ1-3	TGTGCCAGCTCACCGACAGGACACCTCTCTGGAAACACCATATATTTT	CASSPTGHLSGNTIYF
TRBV28	NA	NA	TRBJ2-1	TGTGCCAGCAGTTATTATGTCAATGAGCAGTTCTTC	CASSYYVNEQFF
TRBV11-2	NA	NA	TRBJ1-3	TGTGCCAGCAGCTTACCCCGGGAAGCTGGAAACACCATATATTTT	CASSLPREAGNTIYF
TRBV3-1/TRBV3-2	NA	TRBD2	TRBJ2-7	TGTGCCAGCAGCCAAGCTGGCCGGGACTACTCCTACGAGCAGTACTTC	CASSQAGRDYSYEQYF
TRBV27	NA	TRBD2	TRBJ2-7	TGTGCCAGCAGTTCAGACCCCAGCGGGAACTACGAGCAGTACTTC	CASSSDPSGNYEQYF
TRBV20-1	NA	NA	TRBJ2-7	TGCAGTGCTAGTCCCCCCTCGTACGAGCAGTACTTC	CSASPPSYEQYF
TRBV28	NA	NA	TRBJ2-1	TGTGCCAGCAGGGAGGACTCCAATGAGCAGTTCTTC	CASREDSNEQFF
TRBV6-1	NA	NA	TRBJ2-3	TGTGCCAGCAGTGACTTAGGGGGAGGGGTCACAGATACGCAGTATTTT	CASSDLGGGVTDTQYF
TRBV11-2	few	NA	TRBJ2-2	TGTGCCAGCAGCTTCACCCGGGGCGGGGAGCTGTTTTTT	CASSFTRGGELFF
TRBV30	NA	TRBD2	TRBJ2-5	TGTGCCTGGAGTGCACACGGACTAGCGGGAGGGCCTAGGACCCAGTACTTC	CAWSAHGLAGGPRTQYF
TRBV21-1	NA	NA	TRBJ2-7	NA	CASSKIWGPGTGTYEQYF
TRBV28	NA	TRBD2	TRBJ2-3	TGTGCCAGCAGTTTACTAGCGGGCACAGATACGCAGTATTTT	CASSLLAGTDTQYF
TRBV28	NA	NA	TRBJ2-7	TGTGCCAGCGCTCGGTGGAGCTCCTCCTACGAGCAGTACTTC	CASARWSSSYEQYF
TRBV10-1	NA	TRBD2	TRBJ2-7	TGCGCCAGCAGTGGACTAGCGGGATCACAAGAGCAGTACTTC	CASSGLAGSQEQYF